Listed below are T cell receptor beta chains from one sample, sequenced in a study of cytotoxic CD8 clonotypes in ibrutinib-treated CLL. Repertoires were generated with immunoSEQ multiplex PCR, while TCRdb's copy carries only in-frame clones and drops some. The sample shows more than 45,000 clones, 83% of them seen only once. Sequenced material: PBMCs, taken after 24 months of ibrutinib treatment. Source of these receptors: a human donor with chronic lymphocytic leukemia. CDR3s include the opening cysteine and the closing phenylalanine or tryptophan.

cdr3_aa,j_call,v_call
CASSEAHGYTF,TRBJ1-2,TRBV25-1
CASSSDRVNTEAFF,TRBJ1-1,TRBV10-1
CAWSVRGDYGYTF,TRBJ1-2,TRBV30
CASSLTGDGEQYF,TRBJ2-7,TRBV19
CASSDLDRNYGYTF,TRBJ1-2,TRBV6-4
CASKLGILNTGELFF,TRBJ2-2,TRBV27
CASLEGGRGYEQYF,TRBJ2-7,TRBV2
CASSLGLGETQYF,TRBJ2-5,TRBV7-8
CASSSPSGGGQYF,TRBJ2-7,TRBV7-2
CASSLGQGDHTEAFF,TRBJ1-1,TRBV5-8
CASSSRTSGSPRRQFF,TRBJ2-1,TRBV6-5
CASSIGGGTGRAFF,TRBJ1-1,TRBV19
CASSPRKTGLRPNEQFF,TRBJ2-1,TRBV7-2
CASSLTGVPNEQFF,TRBJ2-1,TRBV5-4
CASSPYRTGDRGNEQYF,TRBJ2-7,TRBV18
CASSMSQGTDTQYF,TRBJ2-3,TRBV19
CASSPYVFEQYF,TRBJ2-7,TRBV7-9
CASSLVGGVRQETQYF,TRBJ2-5,TRBV7-8
CASSPDDYGYTF,TRBJ1-2,TRBV19
CASTEGPAAFF,TRBJ1-1,TRBV6-1
CASSWYPGQGGWSGANVLTF,TRBJ2-6,TRBV5-1
CASGQSSYNEQFF,TRBJ2-1,TRBV11-3
CASRVFGGGTEAFF,TRBJ1-1,TRBV19
CASSLTSGGFNEQFF,TRBJ2-1,TRBV5-1
CASSVEGWEETQYF,TRBJ2-5,TRBV5-1
CASSLGGKSYEQYF,TRBJ2-7,TRBV5-1
CASSQDRNINEQFF,TRBJ2-1,TRBV4-3